The following is a T cell receptor beta chain sequence with its context. What it binds is not known. This entry comes from a study of CD8 T cells in ankylosing spondylitis. Quantitative 5'-RACE with molecular barcodes was used to make the TCR beta libraries. TCRdb used MiXCR to reprocess the 5' RACE reads, holding one entry per CDR3 protein. This table holds around 130,000 distinct CDR3 sequences, roughly 13% found once. CDR3 length: 14 residues. The V gene's germline CDR1 is DFQATT and CDR2 SNEGSKA (reference sequence). Trimming removed 6 bases from V and 9 bases from J, with 23 bases in between. General study results and limits: In ankylosing spondylitis patients, matched synovial fluid reportedly showed significant enrichment of disease-linked clones.

The rearrangement links TRBV20-1 to TRBJ2-5; the D is unclear. Material for sequencing was blood, either unsorted or a sorted T cell fraction (not recorded which). The TCR was taken from a female donor with ankylosing spondylitis or in good health (not recorded which). The CDR3 loop reads CSATLATAIEAQYF. In DNA, the CDR3 is TGCAGTGCAACGTTGGCAACCGCGATCGAGGCCCAGTACTTC.